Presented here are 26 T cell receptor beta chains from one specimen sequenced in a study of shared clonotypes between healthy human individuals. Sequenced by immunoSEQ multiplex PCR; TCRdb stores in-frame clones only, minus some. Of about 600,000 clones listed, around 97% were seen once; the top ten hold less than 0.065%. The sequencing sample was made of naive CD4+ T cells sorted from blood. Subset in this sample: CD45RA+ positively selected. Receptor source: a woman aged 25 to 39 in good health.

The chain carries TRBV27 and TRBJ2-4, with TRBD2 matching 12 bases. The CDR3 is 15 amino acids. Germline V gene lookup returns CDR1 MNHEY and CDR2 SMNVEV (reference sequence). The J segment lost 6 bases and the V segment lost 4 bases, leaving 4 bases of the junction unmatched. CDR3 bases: TGTGCCAGCAGTTCGCAACTAGCGGGAGGAAACATTCAGTACTTC. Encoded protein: CASSSQLAGGNIQYF.

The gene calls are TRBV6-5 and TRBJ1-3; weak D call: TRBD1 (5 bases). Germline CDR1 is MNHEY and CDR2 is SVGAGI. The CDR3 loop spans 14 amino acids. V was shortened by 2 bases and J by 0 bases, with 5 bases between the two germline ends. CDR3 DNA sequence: TGTGCCAGCAGTTACGACAGCTCTGGAAACACCATATATTTT. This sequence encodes CASSYDSSGNTIYF.

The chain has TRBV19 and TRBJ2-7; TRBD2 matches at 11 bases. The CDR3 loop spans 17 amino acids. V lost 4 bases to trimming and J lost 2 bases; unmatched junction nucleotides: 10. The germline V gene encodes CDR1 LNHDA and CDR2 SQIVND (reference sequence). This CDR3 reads CASSTKGLAVSTYEQYF. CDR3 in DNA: TGTGCCAGTAGTACAAAGGGACTAGCGGTTTCTACCTACGAGCAGTACTTC.

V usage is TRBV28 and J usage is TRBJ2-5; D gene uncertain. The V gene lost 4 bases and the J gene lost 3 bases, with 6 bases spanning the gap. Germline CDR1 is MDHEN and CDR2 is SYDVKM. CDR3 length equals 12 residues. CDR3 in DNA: TGTGCCAGCAGTTCTGGGAAAGAGACCCAGTACTTC. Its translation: CASSSGKETQYF.

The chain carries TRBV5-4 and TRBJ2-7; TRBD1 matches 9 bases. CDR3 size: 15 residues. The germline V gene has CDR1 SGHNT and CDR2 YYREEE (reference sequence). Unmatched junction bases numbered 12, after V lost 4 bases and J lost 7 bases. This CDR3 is CASSLRQGGGQEQYF. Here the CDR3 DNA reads TGTGCCAGCAGCCTCCGACAGGGGGGCGGTCAGGAGCAGTACTTC.

Here the CDR3 reads CASSEAQGGSYGYTF. DNA for the CDR3: TGTGCCAGCAGTGAGGCCCAGGGGGGATCCTATGGCTACACCTTC. The gene calls are TRBV6-1 and TRBJ1-2; 7 bases are shared with TRBD1. Germline V CDR1 and CDR2: MNHNS, SASEGT. J lost 4 bases, V lost 3 bases, and 8 bases had no gene match. The CDR3 loop spans 15 amino acids.

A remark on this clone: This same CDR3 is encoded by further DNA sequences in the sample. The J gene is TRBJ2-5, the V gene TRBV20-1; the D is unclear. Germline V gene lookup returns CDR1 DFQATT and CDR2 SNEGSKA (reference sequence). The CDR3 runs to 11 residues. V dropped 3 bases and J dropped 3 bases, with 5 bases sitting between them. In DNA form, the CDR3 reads TGCAGTGCTAGCCGCGAAGAGACCCAGTACTTC. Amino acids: CSASREETQYF.

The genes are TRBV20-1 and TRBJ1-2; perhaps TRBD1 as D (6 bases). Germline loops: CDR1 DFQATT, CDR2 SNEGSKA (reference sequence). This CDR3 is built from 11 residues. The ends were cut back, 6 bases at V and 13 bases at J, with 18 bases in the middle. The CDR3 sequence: CSAMTGLGCTF. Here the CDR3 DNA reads TGCAGTGCCATGACAGGTTTAGGTTGCACCTTC.

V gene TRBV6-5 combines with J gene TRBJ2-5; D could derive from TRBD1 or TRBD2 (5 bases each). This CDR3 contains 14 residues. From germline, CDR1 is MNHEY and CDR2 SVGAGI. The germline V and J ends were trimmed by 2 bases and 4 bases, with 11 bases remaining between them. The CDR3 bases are TGTGCCAGCAGTTACATGGGGGATCCAGAGACCCAGTACTTC. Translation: CASSYMGDPETQYF.

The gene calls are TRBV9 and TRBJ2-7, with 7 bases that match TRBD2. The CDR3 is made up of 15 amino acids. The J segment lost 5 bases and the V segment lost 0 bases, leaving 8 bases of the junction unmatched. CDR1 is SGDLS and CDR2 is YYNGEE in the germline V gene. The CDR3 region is CASSVGWGGLDEQYF. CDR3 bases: TGTGCCAGCAGCGTAGGTTGGGGGGGTTTGGACGAGCAGTACTTC.

Written as DNA, the CDR3 is TGTGCCAGCAGTTACGAGCGGGCAGGGGAGACCCAGTACTTC. Translation gives CASSYERAGETQYF. The gene calls are TRBV6-5 and TRBJ2-5; D is perhaps TRBD2 (6 bases). CDR1 is MNHEY, CDR2 SVGAGI, per germline. The CDR3 sequence is 14 residues long. Trimming took 2 bases from V and 5 from J, leaving 12 bases between them.

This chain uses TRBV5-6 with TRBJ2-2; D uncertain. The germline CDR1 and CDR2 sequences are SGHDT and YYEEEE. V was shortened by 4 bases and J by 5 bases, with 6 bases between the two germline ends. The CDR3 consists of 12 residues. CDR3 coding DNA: TGTGCCAGCAGCCGACGAACCGGGGAGCTGTTTTTT. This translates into CASSRRTGELFF.

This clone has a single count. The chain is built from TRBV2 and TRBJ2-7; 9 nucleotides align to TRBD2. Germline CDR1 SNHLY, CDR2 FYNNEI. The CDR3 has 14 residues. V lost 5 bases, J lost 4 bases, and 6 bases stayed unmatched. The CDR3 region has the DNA TGTGCCAGCAGTTCTTTAGCGGGAGCTTACGAGCAGTACTTC. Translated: CASSSLAGAYEQYF.

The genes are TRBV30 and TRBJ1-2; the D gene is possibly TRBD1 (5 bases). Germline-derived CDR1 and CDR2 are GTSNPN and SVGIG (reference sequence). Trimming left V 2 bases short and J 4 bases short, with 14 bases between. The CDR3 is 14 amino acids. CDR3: CAWSPAPGAYGYTF. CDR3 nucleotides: TGTGCCTGGAGTCCGGCCCCTGGGGCCTATGGCTACACCTTC.

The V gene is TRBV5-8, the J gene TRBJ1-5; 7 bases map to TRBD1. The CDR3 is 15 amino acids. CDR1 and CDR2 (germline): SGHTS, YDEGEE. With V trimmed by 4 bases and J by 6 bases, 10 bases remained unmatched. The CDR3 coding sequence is TGTGCCAGCAGCAAACAGGGGACTTACGGTCAGCCCCAGCATTTT. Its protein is CASSKQGTYGQPQHF.

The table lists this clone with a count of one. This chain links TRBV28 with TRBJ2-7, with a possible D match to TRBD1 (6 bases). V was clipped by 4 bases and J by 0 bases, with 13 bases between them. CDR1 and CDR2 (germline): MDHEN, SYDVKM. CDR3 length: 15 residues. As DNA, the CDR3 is TGTGCCAGCAGTTCTCTCGGGACATACTCCTACGAGCAGTACTTC. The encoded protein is CASSSLGTYSYEQYF.

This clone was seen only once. The CDR3 sequence: CASSSMDRGTETQYF. The CDR3 nucleotides read TGTGCCAGCAGCTCGATGGACAGGGGAACGGAGACCCAGTACTTC. The chain employs TRBV7-6 and TRBJ2-5; 9 bases map to TRBD1. The CDR3 has 15 amino acids. With V trimmed by 4 bases and J by 5 bases, 8 bases remained unmatched. Germline CDR1 is SGHVS and CDR2 is FNYEAQ.

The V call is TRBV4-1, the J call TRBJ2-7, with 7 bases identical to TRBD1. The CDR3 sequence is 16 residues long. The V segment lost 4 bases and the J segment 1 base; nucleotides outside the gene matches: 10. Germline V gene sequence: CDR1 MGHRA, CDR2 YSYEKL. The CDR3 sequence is CASSRGTVRNSYEQYF. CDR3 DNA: TGCGCCAGCAGCCGAGGGACAGTCCGCAATTCCTACGAGCAGTACTTC.

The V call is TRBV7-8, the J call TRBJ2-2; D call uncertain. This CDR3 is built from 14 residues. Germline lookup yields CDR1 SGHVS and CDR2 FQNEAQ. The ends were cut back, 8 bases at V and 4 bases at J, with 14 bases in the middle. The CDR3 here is CASRWTGRTGELFF. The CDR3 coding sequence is TGTGCCAGCCGCTGGACCGGACGCACCGGGGAGCTGTTTTTT.

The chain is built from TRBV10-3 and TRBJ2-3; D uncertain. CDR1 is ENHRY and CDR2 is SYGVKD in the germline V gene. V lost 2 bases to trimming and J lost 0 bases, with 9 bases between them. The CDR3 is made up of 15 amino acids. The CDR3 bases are TGTGCCATCAGTGAGGCGAAGGGTAGCACAGATACGCAGTATTTT. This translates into CAISEAKGSTDTQYF.

The CDR3 coding sequence is TGTGCCAGCAGCTCAGGGTTGTACACCGGGGAGCTGTTTTTT. Translated: CASSSGLYTGELFF. The chain joins TRBV4-2 to TRBJ2-2; D perhaps matches TRBD1 (5 bases). V was pared by 5 bases and J by 3 bases, with 10 bases between. CDR1 and CDR2 (germline): LGHNA, YNFKEQ. The CDR3 extends over 14 amino acids.

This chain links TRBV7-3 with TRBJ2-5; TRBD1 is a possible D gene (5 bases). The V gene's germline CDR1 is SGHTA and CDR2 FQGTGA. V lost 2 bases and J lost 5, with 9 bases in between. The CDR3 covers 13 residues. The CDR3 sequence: CASSLGHSETQYF. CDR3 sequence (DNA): TGTGCCAGCAGCTTAGGACATTCCGAGACCCAGTACTTC.

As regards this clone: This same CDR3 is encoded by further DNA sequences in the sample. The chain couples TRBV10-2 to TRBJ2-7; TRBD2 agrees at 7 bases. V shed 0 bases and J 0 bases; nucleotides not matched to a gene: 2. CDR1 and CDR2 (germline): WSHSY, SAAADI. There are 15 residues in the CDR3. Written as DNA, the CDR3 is TGCGCCAGCAGTGAGTCGGGCGGGAGCTCCTACGAGCAGTACTTC. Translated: CASSESGGSSYEQYF.

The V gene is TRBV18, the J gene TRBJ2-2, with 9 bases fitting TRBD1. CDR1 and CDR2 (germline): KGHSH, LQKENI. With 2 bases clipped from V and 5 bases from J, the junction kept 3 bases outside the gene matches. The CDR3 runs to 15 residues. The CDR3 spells CASSPTGGETGELFF. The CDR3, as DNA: TGTGCCAGCTCACCAACAGGGGGCGAAACCGGGGAGCTGTTTTTT. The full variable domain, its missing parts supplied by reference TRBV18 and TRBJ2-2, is NAGVMQNPRHLVRRRGQEARLRCSPMKGHSHVYWYRQLPEEGLKFMVYLQKENIIDESGMPKERFSAEFPKEGPSILRIQQVVRGDSAAYFCASSPTGGETGELFFGEGSRLTVL.

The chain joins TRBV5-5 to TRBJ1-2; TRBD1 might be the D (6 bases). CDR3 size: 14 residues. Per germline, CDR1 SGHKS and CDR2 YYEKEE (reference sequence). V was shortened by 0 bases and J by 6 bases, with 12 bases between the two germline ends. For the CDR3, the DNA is TGTGCCAGCAGCTTGGACAGGGCCGGGCATGGCTACACCTTC. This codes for CASSLDRAGHGYTF.

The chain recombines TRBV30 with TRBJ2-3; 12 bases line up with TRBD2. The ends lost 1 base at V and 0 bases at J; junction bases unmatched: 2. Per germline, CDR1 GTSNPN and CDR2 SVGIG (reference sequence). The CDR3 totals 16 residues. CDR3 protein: CAWSGLAGASTDTQYF. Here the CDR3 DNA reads TGTGCCTGGAGTGGACTAGCGGGAGCCAGCACAGATACGCAGTATTTT.